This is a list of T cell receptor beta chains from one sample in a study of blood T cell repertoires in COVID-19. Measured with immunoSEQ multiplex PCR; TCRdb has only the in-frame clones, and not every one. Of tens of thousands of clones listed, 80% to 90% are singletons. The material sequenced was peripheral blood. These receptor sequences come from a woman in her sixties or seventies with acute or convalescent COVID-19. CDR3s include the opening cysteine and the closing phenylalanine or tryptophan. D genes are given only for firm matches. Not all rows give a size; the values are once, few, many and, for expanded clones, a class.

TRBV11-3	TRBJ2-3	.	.	TGTGCCAGCAGCTTAGAACGGGTTAGCACAGATACGCAGTATTTT	CASSLERVSTDTQYF
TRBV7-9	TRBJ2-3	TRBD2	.	TGTGCCAGCAGCTTATTTCTAGCGGCAGGAGGCACAGATACGCAGTATTTT	CASSLFLAAGGTDTQYF
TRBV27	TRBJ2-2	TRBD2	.	TGTGCCAGCAGTTCACCCAGCGGGAGTGTCTACACCGGGGAGCTGTTTTTT	CASSSPSGSVYTGELFF
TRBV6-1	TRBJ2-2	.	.	TGTGCCAGCATACTCGCGCGGAACACCGGGGAGCTGTTTTTT	CASILARNTGELFF
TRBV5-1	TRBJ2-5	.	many	TGCGCCAGCAGCTTGGAAGATAGCGCGGCGGAGACCCAGTACTTC	CASSLEDSAAETQYF
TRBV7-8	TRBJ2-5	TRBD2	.	TGTGCCAGCAGCTTAGAGACTGGGAGCGGGAGTATTGAGACCCAGTACTTC	CASSLETGSGSIETQYF
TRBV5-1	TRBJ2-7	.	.	TGCGCCAGCAGCTTCAGCGGGTCCTCGAAGGGCTACGAGCAGTACTTC	CASSFSGSSKGYEQYF
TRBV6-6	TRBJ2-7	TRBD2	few	TGTGCCAGCAGTTTCCTGACTAGCGGGAGCTACGAGCAGTACTTC	CASSFLTSGSYEQYF
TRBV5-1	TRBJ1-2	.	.	TGCGCCAGCAGCGGGGGACTGGGGGGCTACACCTTC	CASSGGLGGYTF
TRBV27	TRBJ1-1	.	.	TGTGCCAGCACAGGCAGATTGAACACTGAAGCTTTCTTT	CASTGRLNTEAFF
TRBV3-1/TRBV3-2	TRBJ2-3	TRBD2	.	TGTGCCAGCAGCCAAGATAGCGAGCGGGGGACCATTGGCACAGATACGCAGTATTTT	CASSQDSERGTIGTDTQYF
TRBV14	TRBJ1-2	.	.	TGTGCCAGCAGCCAAGAGCTGGGACTCAACTATGGCTACACCTTC	CASSQELGLNYGYTF
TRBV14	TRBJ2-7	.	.	TGTGCCAGCAGCCAGCTAGCAGGGGTGCAGTACTTC	CASSQLAGVQYF
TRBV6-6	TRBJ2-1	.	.	TGTGCCAGCAGTTACTCTGGGAGCTCCTACAATGAGCAGTTCTTC	CASSYSGSSYNEQFF
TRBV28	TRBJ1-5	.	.	TGTGCCAGCACCCTGCGGGCAGGGGTTTTCGGCAATCAGCCCCAGCATTTT	CASTLRAGVFGNQPQHF
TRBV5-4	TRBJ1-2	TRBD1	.	TGTGCCAGCATCCCCCAGACAGGGGGTGGCTACACCTTC	CASIPQTGGGYTF
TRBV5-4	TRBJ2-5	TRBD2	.	TGTGCCAGCAGCTCACCGGGACTAGCGGGAGACGCCCAAGAGACCCAGTACTTC	CASSSPGLAGDAQETQYF